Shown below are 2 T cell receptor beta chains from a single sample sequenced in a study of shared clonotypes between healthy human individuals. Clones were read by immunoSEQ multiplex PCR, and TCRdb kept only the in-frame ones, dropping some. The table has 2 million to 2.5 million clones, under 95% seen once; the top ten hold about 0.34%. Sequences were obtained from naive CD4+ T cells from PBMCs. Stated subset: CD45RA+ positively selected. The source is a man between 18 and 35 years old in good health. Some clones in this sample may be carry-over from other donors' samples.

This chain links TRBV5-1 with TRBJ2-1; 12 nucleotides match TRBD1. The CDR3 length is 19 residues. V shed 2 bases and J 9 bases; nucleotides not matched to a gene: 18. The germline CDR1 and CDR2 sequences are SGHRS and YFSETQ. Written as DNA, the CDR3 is TGCGCCAGCAGCTTTCCTGGGACAGGGGGCGCACGGATATCGGGTGAGCAGTTCTTC. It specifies CASSFPGTGGARISGEQFF.

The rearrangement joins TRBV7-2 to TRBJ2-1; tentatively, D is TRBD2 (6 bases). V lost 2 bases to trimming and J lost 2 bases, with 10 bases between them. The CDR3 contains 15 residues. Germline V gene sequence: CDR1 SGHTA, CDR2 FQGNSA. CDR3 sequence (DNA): TGTGCCAGCAGCTTATTTGCGGGAACCTACAATGAGCAGTTCTTC. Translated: CASSLFAGTYNEQFF.